This T cell receptor (beta chain) was sequenced in a study of blood T cell repertoires in COVID-19. About the research overall: Donors in the United States, Italy and Spain gave samples during acute or convalescent COVID-19. T cells, B-cell-depleted T cells, or PBMCs supplied cDNA or gDNA.

Under the authors' procedure: Reference gene primer amplification in the assay estimated nucleated cell counts. Clones were sequenced by immunoSEQ multiplex PCR, and TCRdb holds only the in-frame ones, with some missing. The DNA was the basis for D and trimming; V, J and clone size are from that table. Here the sample spans around 220,000 clones, around 82% being singletons. The germline V gene has CDR1 SGHRS and CDR2 YFSETQ. V lost 4 bases and J lost 2; bases outside the gene matches: 11. The CDR3 contains 16 residues. The source of this sequence is a woman of 80 years or more with active or convalescent COVID-19. The chain uses TRBV5-1 and TRBJ2-5; 7 positions match TRBD2. The specimen sequenced was peripheral blood. For the CDR3, the DNA is TGCGCCAGCAGCCCGGACCCGGGACTACCACAAGAGACCCAGTACTTC. As protein: CASSPDPGLPQETQYF. Full variable domain (outside the CDR3, taken from reference TRBV5-1 and TRBJ2-5): KAGVTQTPRYLIKTRGQQVTLSCSPISGHRSVSWYQQTPGQGLQFLFEYFSETQRNKGNFPGRFSGRQFSNSRSEMNVSTLELGDSALYLCASSPDPGLPQETQYFGPGTRLLVL.